Listed below are T cell receptor beta chains from one sample, sequenced in a study of blood T cell repertoires in COVID-19. The repertoire was sequenced with immunoSEQ multiplex PCR; TCRdb's copy has only in-frame clones and lacks some. The sample includes some 250,000 clones, approximately 83% of them seen just once. The sample consisted of PBMCs or T cells enriched from blood (not recorded which). Receptors originate from a woman aged 40 to 49 with acute COVID-19. CDR3s include the opening cysteine and the closing phenylalanine or tryptophan.

J	V	CDR3
TRBJ2-7	TRBV11-1	CASSLGDRIYEQYF
TRBJ1-4	TRBV9	CASSGAGLYEKLFF
TRBJ2-7	TRBV28	CASGSAGGDEQYF
TRBJ1-3	TRBV18	CASSPVTGAGNTIYF
TRBJ1-4	TRBV6-1	CASSEPGQGDEKLFF
TRBJ2-7	TRBV11-2	CASSQAGGSYEQYF
TRBJ2-5	TRBV29-1	CSVESGTGPQETQYF
TRBJ2-7	TRBV7-7	CASSLGTGAYEQYF
TRBJ2-5	TRBV28	CASTRTDQETQYF
TRBJ1-4	TRBV11-3	CASSLDQGGATNEKLFF
TRBJ1-5	TRBV18	CASSPKSGQDSNQPQHF
TRBJ2-5	TRBV7-9	CASSSTTSTGETQYF
TRBJ2-1	TRBV3-1/TRBV3-2	CASSDQGASYNEQFF
TRBJ2-5	TRBV2	CASSRTLETQYF
TRBJ2-7	TRBV5-1	CASSLGGSGSREQYF
TRBJ1-1	TRBV7-9	CASSTTRLGRGGTEAFF
TRBJ2-7	TRBV5-6	CASSPGLAGVYEQYF
TRBJ2-3	TRBV6-1	CASREGQTSTDTQYF
TRBJ2-3	TRBV6-2/TRBV6-3	CASSSTTDTQYF
TRBJ2-7	TRBV11-2	CASSSETGIYEQYF
TRBJ1-3	TRBV5-5	CASSLVRTGSGNTIYF
TRBJ2-1	TRBV11-3	CASSLNVATEQFF
TRBJ1-2	TRBV5-1	CASSLAGVDYGYTF
TRBJ2-5	TRBV11-3	CASSLGLLAEEETQYF
TRBJ1-1	TRBV29-1	CSVRVGAGLMNTEAFF
TRBJ1-2	TRBV27	CASSLGDRGFSVSF
TRBJ1-2	TRBV7-2	CASSPRGQGRDGYTF
TRBJ2-1	TRBV13	CASSLLAGGPNEQFF
TRBJ1-1	TRBV11-1	CASSLFGETEAFF
TRBJ2-2	TRBV27	CASSPRPQGFGDTGELFF
TRBJ1-1	TRBV28	CASSPLAGNTEAFF
TRBJ2-2	TRBV9	CASSVGGAAGVLAGELFF
TRBJ2-1	TRBV3-1/TRBV3-2	CASSRLAGSNEQFF
TRBJ2-7	TRBV9	CASSFPGTGAYEQYF
TRBJ2-1	TRBV7-8	CASRKTSGIENEQFF
TRBJ1-5	TRBV15	CATSRGDTSQPQHF
TRBJ2-5	TRBV10-1	CASSETSGDQETQYF
TRBJ2-7	TRBV7-9	CASSQSGYFYEQYF
TRBJ2-1	TRBV5-5	CASSLYGLYNEQFF
TRBJ2-7	TRBV14	CASSPINLLQPYEQYF
TRBJ2-7	TRBV11-2	CASSRVAGPYEQYF
TRBJ2-1	TRBV7-2	CASSLAGEFLYEQFF
TRBJ1-5	TRBV19	CASSISGGQPQHF
TRBJ2-7	TRBV4-1	CASSQTAGYTYEQYF
TRBJ2-7	TRBV11-3	CASSKRTSGRDSGEQYF
TRBJ1-6	TRBV15	CATSRDLGAQNSPLHF